The clone carrying this TCR beta chain has more than one count but fewer than ten. Amplification yielded TCR beta CDR3 regions, with RNA transcripts as the source. Carried out on the TCR CDR3, a first-round RT-PCR used the HTBI primer set. TCRdb redid the calling of the multiplex PCR reads with MiXCR, one entry per CDR3 protein. This table has 600,000 to 650,000 distinct CDR3 sequences, around 15% appearing once. The length of the CDR3 is 14 residues. The germline gives CDR1 SGHRS, CDR2 YFSETQ. The V end lost 4 bases, the J end lost 5 bases, and 15 bases lay between the germline ends. The data stem from a study of T cells in Graves' hyperthyroidism and ophthalmopathy.

The receptor comes from a woman between 25 and 40 years old with Graves' hyperthyroidism. The sample taken for sequencing was blood. The chain employs TRBV5-1 and TRBJ2-5; a possible D gene is TRBD2 (6 bases). This chain's CDR3 is CASSAGGSEETQYF. CDR3 in DNA: TGCGCCAGCAGCGCTGGGGGGAGCGAGGAGACCCAGTACTTC.